These 9 T cell receptor beta chains came from one sample sequenced in a study of radiation and T cells in renal cell carcinoma. The time point: blood 2 weeks post-SBRT. Treatment denoted: 15 Gy SBRT to primary tumor, nephrectomy 4 weeks later. Repertoires were generated with immunoSEQ multiplex PCR, while TCRdb's copy carries only in-frame clones and drops some. There are tens of thousands of clones in the sample; 75% to 85% occur only once, and around 31% lies in the top ten. The sequencing here drew on blood, taken from a patient whose treatment included radiotherapy and nephrectomy. The receptors stem from a woman in her seventies with renal cell carcinoma.

The chain employs TRBV18 and TRBJ1-1, with 8 nucleotides matching TRBD1. The V segment lost 2 bases and the J segment 1 base; nucleotides outside the gene matches: 6. Germline V gene lookup returns CDR1 KGHSH and CDR2 LQKENI. This CDR3 has 16 amino acids. The chain's CDR3 is CASSPLLGTGNTEAFF. The CDR3 DNA follows: TGTGCCAGCTCACCATTGCTTGGGACAGGGAACACTGAAGCTTTCTTT.

V and J are TRBV10-2 and TRBJ2-7; D uncertain. The CDR3 contains 12 residues. Germline CDR1 reads WSHSY; CDR2 reads SAAADI. The V gene lost 0 bases and the J gene lost 8 bases, with 8 bases spanning the gap. CDR3 protein: CASSESMGKQYF. The CDR3 DNA reads as TGCGCCAGCAGTGAGTCGATGGGGAAGCAGTACTTC.

V and J are TRBV5-6 and TRBJ2-7; TRBD2 matches 7 bases. Per germline, CDR1 SGHDT and CDR2 YYEEEE. The CDR3 extends over 14 amino acids. Trimming removed 1 base from V and 4 bases from J; junction bases left unmatched: 5. The CDR3 loop is CASSLSGVLYEQYF. CDR3 bases: TGTGCCAGCAGCTTGAGCGGGGTACTGTACGAGCAGTACTTC. The full variable domain, rest sourced from reference TRBV5-6 and TRBJ2-7, is DAGVTQSPTHLIKTRGQQVTLRCSPKSGHDTVSWYQQALGQGPQFIFQYYEEEERQRGNFPDRFSGHQFPNYSSELNVNALLLGDSALYLCASSLSGVLYEQYFGPGTRLTVT.

V usage is TRBV6-6 and J usage is TRBJ1-3; 12 nucleotides align to TRBD1. Unmatched junction bases numbered 3, after V lost 6 bases and J lost 3 bases. The CDR3 consists of 15 residues. Germline values: CDR1 MNHNY, CDR2 SVGAGI (reference sequence). Written as DNA, the CDR3 is TGTGCCAGCAGCGGGACAGGGGGCATTGGAAACACCATATATTTT. Translation gives CASSGTGGIGNTIYF.

The chain links TRBV11-2 to TRBJ2-7; the D is unclear. Per the germline V gene, CDR1 is SGHAT and CDR2 is FQNNGV. V lost 8 bases, J lost 1 base, and 12 bases lay in between. The CDR3 totals 13 residues. For the CDR3, the DNA is TGTGCCAGCCGCTCGTTGCGGTCCTACGAGCAGTACTTC. Amino acid sequence: CASRSLRSYEQYF. Supplemented by reference TRBV11-2 and TRBJ2-7, the full variable domain reads EAGVAQSPRYKIIEKRQSVAFWCNPISGHATLYWYQQILGQGPKLLIQFQNNGVVDDSQLPKDRFSAERLKGVDSTLKIQPAKLEDSAVYLCASRSLRSYEQYFGPGTRLTVT.

The chain has TRBV9 and TRBJ1-5; no clear D gene. Per the germline V gene, CDR1 is SGDLS and CDR2 is YYNGEE. CDR3 length: 13 residues. With 3 bases removed from V and 4 bases from J, the gap between germline ends came to 8 bases. For the CDR3, the DNA is TGTGCCAGCAGCGCCGAGGTGAATCAGCCCCAGCATTTT. It translates to CASSAEVNQPQHF.

The table lists this clone with a few counts. The chain joins TRBV30 to TRBJ1-1; a weak D match, TRBD1 (6 bases). The CDR3 covers 17 residues. CDR1 is GTSNPN and CDR2 is SVGIG in the germline V gene (reference sequence). V was shortened by 3 bases and J by 5 bases, with 25 bases between the two germline ends. CDR3 in DNA: TGTGCCTGGAGACGGACAGACTTGACATCGGTGGTTACTGAAGCTTTCTTT. Its protein product is CAWRRTDLTSVVTEAFF. The full variable domain, rest sourced from reference TRBV30 and TRBJ1-1, is SQTIHQWPATLVQPVGSPLSLECTVEGTSNPNLYWYRQAAGRGLQLLFYSVGIGQISSEVPQNLSASRPQDRQFILSSKKLLLSDSGFYLCAWRRTDLTSVVTEAFFGQGTRLTVV.

The chain employs TRBV6-4 and TRBJ2-1, with TRBD2 as a possible D gene (6 bases). V lost 4 bases, J lost 6 bases, and 16 bases lay in between. The CDR3 length is 15 residues. Germline V lookup: CDR1 MRHNA, CDR2 SNTAGT. This chain's CDR3 is CASSVLGGSGNEQFF. CDR3 nucleotides: TGTGCCAGCAGTGTCCTAGGAGGTAGCGGCAATGAGCAGTTCTTC.

V usage is TRBV2 and J usage is TRBJ1-4, with D perhaps TRBD1 (5 bases). The CDR3 is 15 residues long. V shed 6 bases and J shed 2 bases, with 13 bases lying between them. Germline CDR1 is SNHLY and CDR2 is FYNNEI. CDR3 loop: CASSYFDSTNEKLFF. CDR3 in DNA: TGTGCCAGCAGCTACTTTGACAGCACTAATGAAAAACTGTTTTTT.